This T cell receptor (beta chain) was captured in a study of T cell changes during pregnancy in multiple sclerosis. Using immunoSEQ multiplex PCR, the repertoire was profiled, and TCRdb retains in-frame clones only, with some absent. This sample has about 40,000 clones, with about 92% found just once. This clone was picked up one time. This material consisted of CD8+ T cells from peripheral blood mononuclear cells, taken in the first trimester of pregnancy. The TCR comes from a female donor with multiple sclerosis, enrolled in a pregnancy study.

The CDR3 nucleotides are TGTGCCAGCAGCGAACAGGGCGGGGAGCTGTTTTTT. Encoded protein: CASSEQGGELFF. This chain links TRBV7-6 with TRBJ2-2, with D tentatively TRBD1 (6 bases). The germline V gene encodes CDR1 SGHVS and CDR2 FNYEAQ. Trimming pared 5 bases from V and 7 bases from J, leaving 8 bases between. The CDR3 extends over 12 amino acids.